This T cell receptor beta chain was profiled in a study of T cell responses to AZD1222 COVID-19 vaccine. Profiling relied on immunoSEQ multiplex PCR, and the TCRdb table lists in-frame clones only, not all of them. The top ten clones hold around 8% of a sample with over 80,000 clones, 80% to 95% of them seen once. The sequenced sample was peripheral blood, obtained 28 days after the second AZD1222 dose. This sequence was found in an adult who received the AZD1222 COVID-19 vaccine.

This CDR3 is CASDTGGANEQFF. The DNA of the CDR3 is TGTGCCAGCGATACAGGGGGTGCGAATGAGCAGTTCTTC. The V call is TRBV28, the J call TRBJ2-1, with 8 bases fitting TRBD1. The ends lost 8 bases at V and 7 bases at J; junction bases unmatched: 7. CDR1 and CDR2 from the germline V gene are MDHEN and SYDVKM. The CDR3 is 13 residues long.